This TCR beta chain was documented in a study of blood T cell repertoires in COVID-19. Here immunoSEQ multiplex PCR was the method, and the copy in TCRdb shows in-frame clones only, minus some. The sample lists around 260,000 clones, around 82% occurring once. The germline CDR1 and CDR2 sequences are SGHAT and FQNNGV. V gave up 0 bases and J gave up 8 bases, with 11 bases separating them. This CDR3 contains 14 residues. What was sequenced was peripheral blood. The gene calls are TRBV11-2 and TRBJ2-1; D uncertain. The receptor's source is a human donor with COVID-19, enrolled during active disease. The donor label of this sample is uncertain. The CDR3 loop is CASSLDPASHEQFF. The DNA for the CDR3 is TGTGCCAGCAGCTTAGATCCGGCTAGTCATGAGCAGTTCTTC.